This is a list of T cell receptor beta chains from one sample in a study of cytomegalovirus exposure and HLA in healthy donors. Assay used: immunoSEQ multiplex PCR; TCRdb lists only in-frame clones, some missing. The table has about 200,000 clones, approximately 88% seen once. Specimen: PBMCs. These receptors were obtained from a boy between 2 and 10 years old in good health and CMV-seronegative. Both conserved end residues are part of each CDR3. The order of the fields is J gene, clone size, V gene, D gene, CDR3 protein. A D gene is named only where the DNA matches it firmly. Clone sizes are given selectively: once, few, many, or a class where the clone is expanded.

>TRBJ2-7|.|TRBV19|.
CASSIQGDGTYEQYF
>TRBJ2-1|.|TRBV6-5|TRBD2
CASSYSNVAGRCKQFF
>TRBJ1-2|once|TRBV12-5|.
CASGLGPPGGYTF
>TRBJ2-3|.|TRBV19|TRBD2
CASTRTSGRSWSTDTQYF
>TRBJ1-1|.|TRBV6-1|TRBD1
CASSEAGQPMNTEAFF
>TRBJ2-1|.|TRBV5-4|TRBD2
CASSWGLAGGGNEQFF
>TRBJ1-1|.|TRBV13|.
CASSTGNTEAFF
>TRBJ2-5|.|TRBV5-4|TRBD2
CASRGGTSRTETQYF
>.|.|TRBV29-1|TRBD1
CSVVRGLTYEQYF
>TRBJ1-2|.|TRBV6-6|.
CASSYMEEGGYTF
>TRBJ2-7|.|TRBV19|TRBD2
CASSQGLGGEQYF
>TRBJ1-1|.|TRBV7-2|TRBD1
CASSLESGTGSTEAFF
>TRBJ2-3|once|TRBV11-3|TRBD2
CASSLGQREILDTQYF
>TRBJ1-5|.|TRBV6-5|.
CASSLADSQPQHF
>TRBJ1-1|.|TRBV7-2|TRBD1
CASSKYRGHTEAFF
>TRBJ2-5|once|TRBV13|TRBD2
CASSLVGSGRETQYF
>TRBJ2-7|.|TRBV27|.
CASSATGTRPYEQYF
>TRBJ2-1|.|TRBV5-1|TRBD2
CASSGTSGYNEQFF
>TRBJ2-3|.|TRBV5-1|.
CASSPQGGGTDTQYF
>TRBJ2-7|.|TRBV7-9|.
CASSSTSYEQYF
>TRBJ2-5|.|TRBV2|TRBD1
CASRTGARGTQYF
>TRBJ2-7|.|TRBV2|TRBD2
CASSEDGAGGSYEQYF